A single sample is the source of the 7 T cell receptor beta chains below, sequenced in a study of blood T cell repertoires in COVID-19. Clones were read by immunoSEQ multiplex PCR, and TCRdb kept only the in-frame ones, dropping some. Of roughly 400,000 clones in the sample, approximately 91% were seen once. The sample taken for sequencing was PBMCs or T cells enriched from blood (not recorded which). The receptor set was obtained from a woman between 35 and 50 years old with acute COVID-19.

V gene TRBV19 combines with J gene TRBJ2-7; 7 bases align to TRBD1. After removal of 3 bases from V and 1 base from J, the junction contained 3 bases not matched to a gene. Germline V gene data show CDR1 as LNHDA and CDR2 as SQIVND (reference sequence). The CDR3 has 14 residues. The CDR3 nucleotides are TGTGCCAGTAGTATGGCGACAGGGTCCTACGAGCAGTACTTC. Encoded protein: CASSMATGSYEQYF.

This clone was observed a single time. The chain is built from TRBV9 and TRBJ2-5; 9 bases are a match to TRBD2. Losses at the gene ends were 0 bases for V and 0 bases for J; bases not matched to a gene: 6. The CDR3 runs to 17 residues. Germline lookup yields CDR1 SGDLS and CDR2 YYNGEE. DNA for the CDR3: TGTGCCAGCAGCGTAGACCTTAGCGGGGGACACCAAGAGACCCAGTACTTC. It yields the protein CASSVDLSGGHQETQYF.

V gene TRBV7-9 combines with J gene TRBJ2-1; 10 bases align to TRBD2. This CDR3 comprises 13 residues. Germline CDR1 and CDR2: SEHNR and FQNEAQ (reference sequence). Unmatched junction bases numbered 2, after V lost 3 bases and J lost 9 bases. The CDR3 coding sequence is TGTGCCAGCAGCTTTTTAGCGGGGGGTGAGCAGTTCTTC. Translated: CASSFLAGGEQFF.

V usage is TRBV12-5 and J usage is TRBJ1-2; 9 bases agree with TRBD1. Germline V gives CDR1 LGHNT, CDR2 FRNRAP. V shed 0 bases, J shed 14 bases, and the junction held 4 bases outside the gene matches. The CDR3 has 12 residues. CDR3 region: CASGLVKQGATF. In DNA form, the CDR3 reads TGTGCTAGTGGTTTGGTAAAACAGGGGGCGACCTTC.

This clone was counted a single time. This sequence joins TRBV5-4 and TRBJ2-5; tentatively, D is TRBD1 (5 bases). CDR1 is SGHNT, CDR2 YYREEE, per germline (reference sequence). The CDR3 length is 15 residues. The V gene lost 4 bases and the J gene lost 5 bases, with 18 bases spanning the gap. In DNA form, the CDR3 reads TGTGCCAGCAGCCAATTAACGACAGTTATGGAGACCCAGTACTTC. Its translation: CASSQLTTVMETQYF.

This chain uses TRBV6-5 with TRBJ1-3; D call uncertain. V lost 4 bases and J lost 0, with 10 bases in between. The CDR3 totals 15 residues. Germline values: CDR1 MNHEY, CDR2 SVGAGI. The CDR3 sequence is CASSSPGLSGNTIYF. CDR3 coding DNA: TGTGCCAGCAGTTCTCCAGGCCTCTCTGGAAACACCATATATTTT.

V gene TRBV6-5 combines with J gene TRBJ2-3, with 10 bases matching TRBD1. V trimming: 8 bases; J trimming: 4 bases; junction bases outside the gene matches: 9. The germline gives CDR1 MNHEY, CDR2 SVGAGI. This CDR3 has 15 amino acids. CDR3 residues: CASGVGGTGADTQYF. In nucleotides, the CDR3 is TGTGCCAGCGGGGTGGGAGGGACAGGGGCAGATACGCAGTATTTT.